Following are 9 T cell receptor beta chains from one sample sequenced in a study of blood T cell repertoires in COVID-19. Measured with immunoSEQ multiplex PCR; TCRdb has only the in-frame clones, and not every one. Of under 150,000 clones listed, over 80% are singletons. What was sequenced was peripheral blood. The receptors come from a man aged 45-65 years with active COVID-19.

This sequence joins TRBV19 and TRBJ1-4, with TRBD1 matching over 9 bases. The CDR3 loop spans 16 amino acids. V lost 4 bases, J lost 7 bases, and 10 bases stayed unmatched. CDR1 is LNHDA and CDR2 is SQIVND in the germline V gene (reference sequence). The CDR3 protein is CASSTYTGGASEKLFF. For the CDR3, the DNA is TGTGCCAGTAGTACATACACAGGGGGCGCATCTGAAAAACTGTTTTTT.

The chain combines TRBV7-2 with TRBJ1-3; tentatively, D is TRBD1 (6 bases). The CDR3 is made up of 15 amino acids. V was clipped by 2 bases and J by 0 bases, with 8 bases between them. Germline V CDR1 and CDR2: SGHTA, FQGNSA. The CDR3 DNA reads as TGTGCCAGCAGCTTAATGGACAGCTCTGGAAACACCATATATTTT. Translation: CASSLMDSSGNTIYF.

V and J are TRBV29-1 and TRBJ1-3, with 7 bases lining up with TRBD1. The CDR3 sequence is 13 residues long. Germline values: CDR1 SQVTM, CDR2 ANQGSEA. Trimming cost V 4 bases and J 3 bases; bases outside gene matches: 3. The CDR3, as DNA: TGCAGCGTTGGGGACAGTAGTGGAAACACCATATATTTT. Its translation is CSVGDSSGNTIYF.

The chain employs TRBV5-1 and TRBJ1-1; 8 bases align to TRBD1. The CDR3 consists of 14 residues. V trimming: 5 bases; J trimming: 3 bases; junction bases outside the gene matches: 6. The germline V gene has CDR1 SGHRS and CDR2 YFSETQ. DNA for the CDR3: TGCGCCAGCAGGTCGGGACAGGCTTACACTGAAGCTTTCTTT. Translating gives CASRSGQAYTEAFF.

This sequence joins TRBV30 and TRBJ1-4, with TRBD1 as a possible D gene (5 bases). The germline gives CDR1 GTSNPN, CDR2 SVGIG (reference sequence). Trimming cost V 5 bases and J 8 bases, with 15 bases left between them. The CDR3 runs to 13 residues. DNA for the CDR3: TGTGCCTGGTGCACGACCTCAGGGGAAAAACTGTTTTTT. Translation gives CAWCTTSGEKLFF.

J is TRBJ2-7 and V is TRBV7-3; D is possibly TRBD1 (5 bases). The CDR3 spans 12 residues. From germline, CDR1 is SGHTA and CDR2 FQGTGA. Trimming took 2 bases from V and 10 from J, leaving 12 bases between them. In DNA form, the CDR3 reads TGTGCCAGCAGCTTAGGGCAGGGCCTACAGTACTTC. Its translation: CASSLGQGLQYF.

The rearrangement joins TRBV5-6 to TRBJ1-6; D is unclear. Germline V gene lookup returns CDR1 SGHDT and CDR2 YYEEEE. This CDR3 is 13 amino acids long. V gave up 0 bases and J gave up 9 bases, with 7 bases separating them. The CDR3 protein is CASSLAGGSPLHF. The CDR3 nucleotides read TGTGCCAGCAGCTTGGCCGGTGGTTCACCCCTCCACTTT.

The chain employs TRBV7-9 and TRBJ2-7, with a possible D match to TRBD2 (6 bases). Germline CDR1 reads SEHNR; CDR2 reads FQNEAQ (reference sequence). CDR3 length equals 14 residues. Trimming removed 1 base from V and 5 bases from J, with 12 bases in between. The CDR3 DNA follows: TGTGCCAGCAGCTTAGTATGGGGAGGAGACGAGCAGTACTTC. Its protein is CASSLVWGGDEQYF.

V usage is TRBV2 and J usage is TRBJ2-7; maybe TRBD2 (7 bases). V was pared by 9 bases and J by 0 bases, with 24 bases between. CDR3 length: 17 amino acids. The germline V gene encodes CDR1 SNHLY and CDR2 FYNNEI. The CDR3 reads CASAYRGAIRTSYEQYF. CDR3 bases: TGTGCCAGTGCGTACCGGGGGGCCATTAGAACCTCCTACGAGCAGTACTTC. The full variable domain, in which reference TRBV2 and TRBJ2-7 provide the parts outside the CDR3, is EPEVTQTPSHQVTQMGQEVILRCVPISNHLYFYWYRQILGQKVEFLVSFYNNEISEKSEIFDDQFSVERPDGSNFTLKIRSTKLEDSAMYFCASAYRGAIRTSYEQYFGPGTRLTVT.